This T cell receptor beta chain was identified during a study of blood T cell repertoires in COVID-19. Study-level background: Both acute and convalescent COVID-19 samples were obtained from the United States, Italy and Spain. Nucleic acid was either cDNA or gDNA, and it came from T cells, B-cell-depleted T cells, or PBMCs.

Germline V gives CDR1 LGHDT, CDR2 YNNKEL (reference sequence). V shed 2 bases and J shed 1 base, with 5 bases lying between them. The CDR3 totals 13 residues. As originally analysed: Reference gene primer amplification gave nucleated cell count estimates. Here immunoSEQ multiplex PCR was the method, and the copy in TCRdb shows in-frame clones only, minus some. V and J calls and clone size come straight from that table; D and trimming were deduced from the DNA. Seen here are about 180,000 clones, 80% to 90% observed once, and the top ten hold approximately 2%. Sequenced sample: peripheral blood. This receptor was obtained from a young man who had recovered from COVID-19. The chain has TRBV3-1 (or the pseudogene TRBV3-2) and TRBJ1-1; tentatively, D is TRBD1 (5 bases). CDR3 nucleotides: TGTGCCAGCAGCCAAACAGGGAACACTGAAGCTTTCTTT. This translates into CASSQTGNTEAFF.